Included here is one TCR beta chain sequence, with context. Its cognate antigen is unknown. A read error may account for a junction end that differs from germline. The sample comes from a study of post-analysis software for immune sequencing data. Study in general: Relapsing-remitting, secondary progressive and progressive-relapsing courses of multiple sclerosis were included. Notes on the study in general: In patients, five or six TRBV segments were more frequent than in controls, with TRBV5-6, TRBV5-1 and TRBV20-1 among them.

Unique molecular identifiers were carried by the TCR beta cDNA libraries. From around 1 to 10 million T cells, 400,000 to 550,000 cDNA molecules were obtained. TCRdb re-analysed the PCR reads in MiXCR, keeping a single row per CDR3 protein. The sample lists around 770,000 distinct CDR3 sequences, about half occurring once. CDR3 size: 14 residues. From germline, CDR1 is MNHNS and CDR2 SASEGT. Sequencing was carried out using blood. The chain employs TRBV6-1 and TRBJ2-7; D possibly corresponds to TRBD1 (6 bases). This TCR was sampled from a girl aged 5-17 years with multiple sclerosis. The CDR3 DNA is TGTGCCAACAGTGAGGACAGAGTGGTCTACGAGCAGTACTTC. Encoded protein: CANSEDRVVYEQYF.